This T cell receptor beta chain was observed in a study of blood T cell repertoires in COVID-19. Study as a whole: The United States, Italy and Spain provided the acute and convalescent COVID-19 samples. T cells, B-cell-depleted T cells, or PBMCs supplied cDNA or gDNA.

In the source study's methods: Amplification of reference gene primers provided the estimated nucleated cell counts. Assay: immunoSEQ multiplex PCR; the TCRdb copy retains only in-frame clones and omits some. V and J calls and clone size are given by that table; D and trimming were obtained from the DNA. The sample records around 120,000 clones, roughly 90% being singletons. The sample taken for sequencing was peripheral blood. This TCR derives from a human donor in a cohort sampled during active COVID-19.

The CDR3 spells CASHERTSTDTQYF. The DNA for the CDR3 is TGTGCCAGCCACGAACGTACTAGCACAGATACGCAGTATTTT. V and J are TRBV6-5 and TRBJ2-3; D is unresolved. V was trimmed by 8 bases and J by 0 bases, leaving 12 bases between them. CDR1 and CDR2 (germline): MNHEY, SVGAGI. CDR3 length equals 14 residues.